The 25 T cell receptor beta chains listed next were all sequenced from one sample in a study of T-cell reconstitution after alpha-beta-depleted transplantation in children (dated by TCRdb to the mid-2010s). The treatment or condition label on this specimen signifies: allogeneic hematopoietic cell transplantation with graft depleted of TCRalphabeta T cells and CD19 B cells. Library creation used PCR. The listed sequencing device is Illumina HiSeq 2500. TCR libraries were prepared with molecular barcoding, using unique molecular identifiers to normalize TCRbeta repertoire quantification. In TCRdb, the public reads were trimmed at Q25 with fastp and aligned with MiXCR, with productive beta chains retained. Each CDR3 protein gets just one entry, which takes the most common genes and DNA from the rows behind it. Present in this sample are around 200,000 distinct CDR3 sequences, approximately 15% of which were seen just once. Together, the top ten hold 43% of the sample.

The input for sequencing was PBMCs, mostly from graft donor cells, taken 360 days after TCRalphabeta/CD19-depleted stem cell transplant. Source of these receptors: a male patient between 2 and 15 years old who had a stem cell transplant for acute lymphoblastic leukemia, so the T cells may come from the graft donor.

This clonotype was seen a few times. The chain is built from TRBV6-2 or TRBV6-3 and TRBJ2-1; 10 nucleotides line up with TRBD2. From germline, CDR1 is MNHEY and CDR2 SVGEGT. CDR3 length: 16 amino acids. V shed 7 bases, J shed 0 bases, and the junction held 6 bases outside the gene matches. This chain's CDR3 is CASILSSGSSYNEQFF. The DNA of the CDR3 is TGTGCCAGCATCCTCTCTAGCGGGAGCTCCTACAATGAGCAGTTCTTC.

This clonotype has only a few counts. J is TRBJ2-1 and V is TRBV5-1, with 8 positions matching TRBD1. CDR1 is SGHRS and CDR2 is YFSETQ in the germline V gene. This CDR3 contains 15 residues. After removal of 0 bases from V and 4 bases from J, the junction contained 3 bases not matched to a gene. The CDR3 region is CASSLVRDRYNEQFF. The CDR3 DNA reads as TGCGCCAGCAGCTTGGTCCGGGACAGGTACAATGAGCAGTTCTTC.

The CDR3 nucleotides are TGTGCCAGCAGTGAATCGGGGACACGCGAAGCTTTCTTT. It specifies CASSESGTREAFF. The chain couples TRBV6-1 to TRBJ1-1; D is perhaps TRBD1 (6 bases). The ends were cut back, 2 bases at V and 8 bases at J, with 12 bases in the middle. The germline gives CDR1 MNHNS, CDR2 SASEGT. The CDR3 sequence is 13 residues long.

The genes are TRBV25-1 and TRBJ2-7; 7 nucleotides align to TRBD2. The V gene end was trimmed by 6 bases and the J gene end by 4 bases; junction bases not matched to a gene: 24. The CDR3 has 19 residues. The germline gives CDR1 MGHDK, CDR2 SYGVNS. CDR3 protein: CASSPMGGLAENLVYEQYF. For the CDR3, the DNA is TGTGCCAGCAGCCCCATGGGAGGGCTAGCGGAGAACCTAGTGTACGAGCAGTACTTC.

This clonotype showed up just a few times. The CDR3 loop reads CASSEGQGGTDTQYF. The CDR3 nucleotides are TGTGCCAGCAGCGAGGGACAGGGGGGCACAGATACGCAGTATTTT. The chain employs TRBV7-9 and TRBJ2-3, with TRBD1 matching 11 bases. There are 15 residues in the CDR3. The J segment lost 1 base and the V segment lost 5 bases, leaving 2 bases of the junction unmatched. Germline V gene sequence: CDR1 SEHNR, CDR2 FQNEAQ (reference sequence). Full variable domain (remainder filled in from reference TRBV7-9 and TRBJ2-3): DTGVSQNPRHKITKRGQNVTFRCDPISEHNRLYWYRQTLGQGPEFLTYFQNEAQLEKSRLLSDRFSAERPKGSFSTLEIQRTEQGDSAMYLCASSEGQGGTDTQYFGPGTRLTVL.

The chain is built from TRBV19 and TRBJ2-7; TRBD1 agrees at 9 bases. Germline CDR1 LNHDA, CDR2 SQIVND (reference sequence). V was clipped by 6 bases and J by 3 bases; unmatched bases: 9. This CDR3 contains 15 residues. The CDR3, as DNA: TGTGCCAGTAGAAATACAGGGGGCAATCTCTACGAGCAGTACTTC. Its translation: CASRNTGGNLYEQYF.

V usage is TRBV7-2 and J usage is TRBJ1-1; 7 bases are shared with TRBD1. The CDR3 contains 12 residues. V lost 5 bases to trimming and J lost 6 bases; unmatched junction nucleotides: 3. Germline V gene sequence: CDR1 SGHTA, CDR2 FQGNSA. The CDR3 DNA reads as TGTGCCAGCAGCCTTGACAGGGCTGAAGCTTTCTTT. Translation gives CASSLDRAEAFF.

The chain is built from TRBV7-9 and TRBJ2-7, with TRBD1 identical over 7 bases. Germline lookup yields CDR1 SEHNR and CDR2 FQNEAQ (reference sequence). The CDR3 loop spans 15 amino acids. V was pared by 2 bases and J by 2 bases, with 6 bases of the junction left unmatched. In nucleotides, the CDR3 is TGTGCCAGCAGCTTAAAGACAGGGAAAACCTACGAGCAGTACTTC. It encodes CASSLKTGKTYEQYF.

V gene TRBV7-6 combines with J gene TRBJ2-3; 10 nucleotides align to TRBD2. The CDR3 is 17 residues long. The V gene end was trimmed by 1 base and the J gene end by 4 bases; junction bases not matched to a gene: 8. Germline CDR1 SGHVS, CDR2 FNYEAQ. CDR3 in amino acids: CASSLGLLAGVPDTQYF. The CDR3 DNA follows: TGTGCCAGCAGCTTAGGTTTGCTAGCGGGAGTCCCAGATACGCAGTATTTT.

This clonotype was seen more than once but under ten times. The chain combines TRBV4-3 with TRBJ2-3; D gene unclear. This CDR3 is 14 amino acids long. Germline assignment: CDR1 LGHNA and CDR2 YSLEER. Trimming shortened V by 1 base and J by 14 bases, and 19 bases separated the two germline ends. The CDR3 loop reads CASSQAFSVVVGYF. In DNA form, the CDR3 reads TGCGCCAGCAGCCAAGCTTTTTCCGTAGTTGTTGGGTATTTT.

The chain has TRBV12-3 or TRBV12-4 and TRBJ1-1; D uncertain. The CDR3 length is 13 residues. The V end was cut by 5 bases, the J end by 1 base, with 8 bases between. The CDR3 sequence is CASSAEENTEAFF. The CDR3 nucleotides read TGTGCCAGCAGTGCCGAGGAGAACACTGAAGCTTTCTTT.

This clonotype is deemed medium-sized. The rearrangement joins TRBV7-8 to TRBJ1-5; unclear D gene. From germline, CDR1 is SGHVS and CDR2 FQNEAQ. The CDR3 length is 15 residues. V was cut by 5 bases and J by 1 base, with 12 bases left in between. The CDR3 DNA reads as TGTGCCAGCAGCCTTACGGAGGGAAGCAATCAGCCCCAGCATTTT. Amino acids: CASSLTEGSNQPQHF.

This clonotype was seen more than once but under ten times. The V call is TRBV28, the J call TRBJ1-5, with a tentative D call TRBD1 (5 bases). The ends were cut back, 5 bases at V and 4 bases at J, with 9 bases in the middle. This CDR3 is 13 amino acids long. Germline lookup yields CDR1 MDHEN and CDR2 SYDVKM. CDR3 residues: CASSDQGNQPQHF. CDR3 in DNA: TGTGCCAGCAGTGACCAGGGAAATCAGCCCCAGCATTTT.

This rearrangement joins TRBV19 to TRBJ2-3, with D perhaps being TRBD1 or TRBD2 (5 bases each). This CDR3 contains 15 residues. Trimming cost V 6 bases and J 8 bases, with 21 bases left between them. The germline CDR1 and CDR2 sequences are LNHDA and SQIVND (reference sequence). CDR3 sequence reads: CASREGVQVGTTQYF. The CDR3 DNA reads TGTGCCAGTAGAGAAGGGGTTCAAGTGGGGACTACGCAGTATTTT.

This clonotype has more than one count but fewer than ten. CDR3 sequence: CASSPGTGVGDTEAFF. DNA for the CDR3: TGTGCCAGCAGCCCCGGGACAGGGGTTGGTGACACTGAAGCTTTCTTT. The chain joins TRBV3-1 to TRBJ1-1, with 10 bases fitting TRBD1. The CDR3 loop spans 16 amino acids. Germline loops: CDR1 LGHDT, CDR2 YNNKEL (reference sequence). The V and J ends lost 4 bases and 3 bases, in that order; junction bases with no gene match: 8.

This clonotype was seen more than once but under ten times. This chain links TRBV27 with TRBJ2-1; the match to TRBD1 covers 9 bases. The trim removed 5 bases at V and 10 bases at J, leaving 0 bases unmatched. CDR1 is MNHEY, CDR2 SMNVEV, per germline (reference sequence). CDR3 length: 11 amino acids. The DNA for the CDR3 is TGTGCCAGCAGTACAGGGGGCGAGCAGTTCTTC. This encodes CASSTGGEQFF.

This clonotype was seen only a few times. V usage is TRBV12-3 or TRBV12-4 and J usage is TRBJ1-6; a possible D gene is TRBD1 (6 bases). V was cut by 3 bases and J by 10 bases, with 10 bases left in between. The CDR3 sequence is 13 residues long. CDR3 sequence reads: CASSFQGRSPLHF. The CDR3 DNA reads as TGTGCCAGCAGTTTTCAGGGGAGGTCACCCCTCCACTTT.

The gene calls are TRBV7-9 and TRBJ1-1; D gene uncertain. CDR3 length equals 16 residues. Germline loops: CDR1 SEHNR, CDR2 FQNEAQ (reference sequence). The V and J ends lost 1 base and 1 base respectively, with 13 bases between them. The CDR3 loop is CASSLVPPEKNTEAFF. CDR3 nucleotides: TGTGCCAGCAGCTTAGTGCCCCCGGAGAAGAACACTGAAGCTTTCTTT.

This clonotype was detected only a few times. The chain links TRBV7-6 to TRBJ2-2; D call uncertain. Germline assignment: CDR1 SGHVS and CDR2 FNYEAQ. Deletions cut 3 bases from V and 7 bases from J, with 6 bases between. CDR3 size: 12 residues. CDR3 nucleotide sequence: TGTGCCAGCAGCTTCGAAGGCGGGGAGCTGTTTTTT. Protein product: CASSFEGGELFF.

The genes are TRBV6-2 or TRBV6-3 and TRBJ2-1; D might be TRBD2 (6 bases). The CDR3 spans 14 residues. V was trimmed by 0 bases and J by 5 bases, leaving 8 bases between them. Germline V gene lookup returns CDR1 MNHEY and CDR2 SVGEGT. DNA of the CDR3: TGTGCCAGCAGTTACTCGTGGACTAACAATGAGCAGTTCTTC. This encodes CASSYSWTNNEQFF.

CDR3 residues: CASSYGGLYEQYF. The DNA of the CDR3 is TGTGCCAGCAGTTACGGGGGGCTGTACGAGCAGTACTTC. V is TRBV12-3 or TRBV12-4 and J is TRBJ2-7; D may be TRBD2 (7 bases). This CDR3 has 13 residues. The V end lost 4 bases, the J end lost 4 bases, and 11 bases lay between the germline ends.

The chain has TRBV20-1 and TRBJ2-2, with D possibly being TRBD2 (5 bases). Germline CDR1 is DFQATT and CDR2 is SNEGSKA (reference sequence). This CDR3 has 15 residues. Between the trimmed V and J ends, which lost 3 bases and 3 bases, there was a span of 14 bases. This CDR3 is CSASLSALDTGELFF. DNA for the CDR3: TGCAGTGCTAGTCTTAGCGCCCTGGACACCGGGGAGCTGTTTTTT.

This clonotype was seen ten or more times. The chain recombines TRBV12-3 or TRBV12-4 with TRBJ2-2; D not certain. V was trimmed by 6 bases and J by 7 bases, leaving 15 bases between them. The CDR3 is 14 amino acids. This CDR3 is CASSLLGGRGELFF. CDR3 coding DNA: TGTGCCAGCAGCCTCCTGGGTGGGCGCGGGGAGCTGTTTTTT.

This rearrangement joins TRBV7-9 to TRBJ2-1; 16 bases map to TRBD2. After removal of 5 bases from V and 12 bases from J, the junction contained 7 bases not matched to a gene. Germline CDR1 SEHNR, CDR2 FQNEAQ (reference sequence). The CDR3 has 15 amino acids. The CDR3 DNA reads TGTGCCAGCAGCCACAAGGGACTAGCGGGAGGGCGGCAGTTCTTC. Protein sequence: CASSHKGLAGGRQFF. Based on the CDR3 plus reference TRBV7-9 and TRBJ2-1, the full variable domain is DTGVSQNPRHKITKRGQNVTFRCDPISEHNRLYWYRQTLGQGPEFLTYFQNEAQLEKSRLLSDRFSAERPKGSFSTLEIQRTEQGDSAMYLCASSHKGLAGGRQFFGPGTRLTVL.

V is TRBV12-3 or TRBV12-4 and J is TRBJ2-7; 9 nucleotides agree with TRBD2. V dropped 2 bases and J dropped 6; count of bases not matched to a gene: 14. This CDR3 has 17 amino acids. The CDR3 reads CASSLNRAASGGPEQYF. In DNA, the CDR3 is TGTGCCAGCAGTTTAAACAGGGCGGCCAGCGGGGGGCCCGAGCAGTACTTC.